This paragraph reports one T cell receptor beta chain. The data derive from a study of CD8 T cells in Susac syndrome. CDR1 is ENHRY, CDR2 SYGVKD, per germline. CDR3 length: 11 residues. Trimming cost V 8 bases and J 4 bases; bases outside gene matches: 1. It was with random hexamers that about 0.45 to 1 ug RNA was reverse transcribed. TCRdb processed the immunoSEQ multiplex PCR reads anew with MiXCR; each CDR3 protein has one entry. This table holds about 240,000 distinct CDR3 sequences, roughly 95% found once. The TCR originated in a human donor with Susac syndrome. The sample consisted of CD4+ T cells from PBMCs. This chain joins TRBV10-3 and TRBJ2-5; 7 positions agree with TRBD2. DNA of the CDR3: TGTGCCATCGGGGGGGGAGAGACCCAGTACTTC. Amino acids: CAIGGGETQYF.